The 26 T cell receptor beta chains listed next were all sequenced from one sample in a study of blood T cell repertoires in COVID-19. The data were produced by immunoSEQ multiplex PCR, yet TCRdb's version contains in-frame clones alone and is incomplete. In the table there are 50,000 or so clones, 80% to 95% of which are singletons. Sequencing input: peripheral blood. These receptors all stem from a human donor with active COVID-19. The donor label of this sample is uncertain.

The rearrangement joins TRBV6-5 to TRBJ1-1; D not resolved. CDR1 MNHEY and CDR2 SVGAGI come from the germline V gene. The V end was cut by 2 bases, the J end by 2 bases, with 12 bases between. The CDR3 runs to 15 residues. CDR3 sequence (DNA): TGTGCCAGCAGTTACCTTCCCGGGGTAAACACTGAAGCTTTCTTT. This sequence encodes CASSYLPGVNTEAFF.

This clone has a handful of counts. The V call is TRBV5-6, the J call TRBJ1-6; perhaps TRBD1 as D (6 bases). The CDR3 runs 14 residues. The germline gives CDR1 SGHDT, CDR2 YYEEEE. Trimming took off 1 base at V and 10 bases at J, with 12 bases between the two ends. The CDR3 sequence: CASSLTGKLSPLHF. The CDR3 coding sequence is TGTGCCAGCAGCTTGACAGGGAAGTTGTCACCCCTCCACTTT. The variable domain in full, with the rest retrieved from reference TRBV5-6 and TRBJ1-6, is DAGVTQSPTHLIKTRGQQVTLRCSPKSGHDTVSWYQQALGQGPQFIFQYYEEEERQRGNFPDRFSGHQFPNYSSELNVNALLLGDSALYLCASSLTGKLSPLHFGNGTRLTVT.

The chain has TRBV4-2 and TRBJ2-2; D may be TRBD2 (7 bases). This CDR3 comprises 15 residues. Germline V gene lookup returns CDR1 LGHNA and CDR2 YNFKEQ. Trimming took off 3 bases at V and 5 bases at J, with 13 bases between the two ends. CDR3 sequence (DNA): TGTGCCAGCAGCCATCACAGGGAGGGGACCGGGGAGCTGTTTTTT. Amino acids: CASSHHREGTGELFF.

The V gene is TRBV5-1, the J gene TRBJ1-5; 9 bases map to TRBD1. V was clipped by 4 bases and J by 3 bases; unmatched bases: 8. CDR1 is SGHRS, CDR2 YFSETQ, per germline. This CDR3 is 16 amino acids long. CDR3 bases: TGCGCCAGCAGCCCGGGACAGGGATTGGCCAATCAGCCCCAGCATTTT. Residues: CASSPGQGLANQPQHF.

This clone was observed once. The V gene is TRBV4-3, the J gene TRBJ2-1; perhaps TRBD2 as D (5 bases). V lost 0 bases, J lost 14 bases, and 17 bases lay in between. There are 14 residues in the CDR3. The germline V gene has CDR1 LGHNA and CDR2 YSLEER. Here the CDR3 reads CASSQEDFDRTKFF. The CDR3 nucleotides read TGCGCCAGCAGCCAAGAGGACTTCGACCGAACGAAGTTCTTC.

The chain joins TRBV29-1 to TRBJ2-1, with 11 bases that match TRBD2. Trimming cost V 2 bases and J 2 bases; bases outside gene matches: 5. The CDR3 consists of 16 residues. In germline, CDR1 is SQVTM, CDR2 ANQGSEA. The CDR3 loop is CSVEPSSGRPYNEQFF. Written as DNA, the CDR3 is TGCAGCGTTGAACCCTCTAGCGGGAGGCCCTACAATGAGCAGTTCTTC.

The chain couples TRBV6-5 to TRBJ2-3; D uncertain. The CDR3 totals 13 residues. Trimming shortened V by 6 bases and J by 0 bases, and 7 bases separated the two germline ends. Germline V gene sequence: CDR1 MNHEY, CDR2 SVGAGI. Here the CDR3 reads CASRRGSTDTQYF. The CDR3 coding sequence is TGTGCCAGCAGGCGAGGAAGCACAGATACGCAGTATTTT.

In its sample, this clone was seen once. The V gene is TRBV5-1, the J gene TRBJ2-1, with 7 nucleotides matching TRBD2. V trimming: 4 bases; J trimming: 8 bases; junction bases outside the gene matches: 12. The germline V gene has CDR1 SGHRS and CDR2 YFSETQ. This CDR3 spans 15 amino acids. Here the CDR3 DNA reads TGCGCCAGCAGCATTGGACTAGTAAGGTCGGATGAGCAGTTCTTC. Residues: CASSIGLVRSDEQFF.

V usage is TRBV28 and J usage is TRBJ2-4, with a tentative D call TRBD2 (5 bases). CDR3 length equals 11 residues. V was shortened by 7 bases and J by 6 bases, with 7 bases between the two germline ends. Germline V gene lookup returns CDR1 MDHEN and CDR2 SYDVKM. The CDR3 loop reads CASTSRNIQYF. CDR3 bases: TGTGCCAGCACTAGCCGAAACATTCAGTACTTC.

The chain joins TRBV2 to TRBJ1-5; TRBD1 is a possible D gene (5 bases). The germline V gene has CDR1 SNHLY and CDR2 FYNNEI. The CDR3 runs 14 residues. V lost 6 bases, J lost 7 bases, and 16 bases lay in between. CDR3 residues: CASRPTGGDQPQHF. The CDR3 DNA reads TGTGCCAGCAGACCCACGGGGGGTGACCAGCCCCAGCATTTT.

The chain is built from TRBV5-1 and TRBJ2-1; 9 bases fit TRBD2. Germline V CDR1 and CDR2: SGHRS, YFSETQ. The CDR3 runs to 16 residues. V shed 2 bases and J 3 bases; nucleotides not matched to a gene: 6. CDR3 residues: CASSFDPSGVYNEQFF. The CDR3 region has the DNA TGCGCCAGCAGCTTCGACCCTAGCGGGGTCTACAATGAGCAGTTCTTC.

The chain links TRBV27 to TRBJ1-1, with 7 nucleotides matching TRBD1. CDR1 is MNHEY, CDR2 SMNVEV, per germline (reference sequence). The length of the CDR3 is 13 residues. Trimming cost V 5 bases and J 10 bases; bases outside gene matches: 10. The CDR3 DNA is TGTGCCAGCAGTACCTGGGACAGCCGGGGAGCTTTCTTT. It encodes CASSTWDSRGAFF.

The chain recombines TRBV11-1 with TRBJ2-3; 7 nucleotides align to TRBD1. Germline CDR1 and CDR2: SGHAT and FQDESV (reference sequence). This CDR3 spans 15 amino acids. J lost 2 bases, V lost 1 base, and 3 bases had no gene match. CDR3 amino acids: CASSLGTGYTDTQYF. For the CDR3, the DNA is TGTGCCAGCAGCTTAGGGACAGGATACACAGATACGCAGTATTTT.

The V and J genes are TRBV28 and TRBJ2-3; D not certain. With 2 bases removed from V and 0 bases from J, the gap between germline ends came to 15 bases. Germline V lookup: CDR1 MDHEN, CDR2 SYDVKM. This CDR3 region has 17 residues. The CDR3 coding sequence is TGTGCCAGCAGTTTACCCCGGCAGGCCACAAGCACAGATACGCAGTATTTT. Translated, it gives CASSLPRQATSTDTQYF. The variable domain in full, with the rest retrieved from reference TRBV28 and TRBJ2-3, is DVKVTQSSRYLVKRTGEKVFLECVQDMDHENMFWYRQDPGLGLRLIYFSYDVKMKEKGDIPEGYSVSREKKERFSLILESASTNQTSMYLCASSLPRQATSTDTQYFGPGTRLTVL.

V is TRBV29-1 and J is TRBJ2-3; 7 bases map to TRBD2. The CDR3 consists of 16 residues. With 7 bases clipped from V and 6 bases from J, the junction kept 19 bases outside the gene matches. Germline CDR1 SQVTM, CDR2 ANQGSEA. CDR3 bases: TGCAGCGCGGGCGATATGACGACGGGAGGTGGGGATACGCAGTATTTT. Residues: CSAGDMTTGGGDTQYF.

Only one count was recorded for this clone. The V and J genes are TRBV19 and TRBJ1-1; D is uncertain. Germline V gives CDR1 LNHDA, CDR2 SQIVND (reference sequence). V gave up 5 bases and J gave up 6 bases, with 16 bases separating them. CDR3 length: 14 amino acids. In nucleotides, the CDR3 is TGTGCCAGTAGTCCGGGGTTCGACAAATCTGAAGCTTTCTTT. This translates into CASSPGFDKSEAFF.

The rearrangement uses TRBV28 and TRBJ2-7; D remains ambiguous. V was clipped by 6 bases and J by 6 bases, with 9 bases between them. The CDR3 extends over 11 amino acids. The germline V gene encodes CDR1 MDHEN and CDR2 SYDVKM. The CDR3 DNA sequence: TGTGCCAGCAGCCTGAGAGGCGAGCAGTACTTC. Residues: CASSLRGEQYF.

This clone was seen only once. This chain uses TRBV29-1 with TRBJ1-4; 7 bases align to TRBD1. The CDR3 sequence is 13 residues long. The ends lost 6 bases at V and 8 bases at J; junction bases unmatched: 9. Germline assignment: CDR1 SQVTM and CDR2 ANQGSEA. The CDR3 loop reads CSVSRGSKEKLFF. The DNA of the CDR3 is TGCAGCGTCTCCAGGGGGTCGAAGGAAAAACTGTTTTTT.

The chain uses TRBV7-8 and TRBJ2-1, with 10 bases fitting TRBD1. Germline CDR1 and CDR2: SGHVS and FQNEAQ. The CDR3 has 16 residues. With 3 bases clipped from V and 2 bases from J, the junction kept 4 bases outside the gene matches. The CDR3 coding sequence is TGTGCCAGCAGCTTCAGCGGGACAGGGGCCTACAATGAGCAGTTCTTC. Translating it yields CASSFSGTGAYNEQFF.

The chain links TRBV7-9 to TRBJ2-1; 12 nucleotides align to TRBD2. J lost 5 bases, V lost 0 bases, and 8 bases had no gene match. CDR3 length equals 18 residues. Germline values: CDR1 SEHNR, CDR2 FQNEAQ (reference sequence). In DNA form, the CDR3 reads TGTGCCAGCAGCTTAGCGTCGCTAGCGGGAGGGCCGAACAATGAGCAGTTCTTC. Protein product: CASSLASLAGGPNNEQFF.

CDR3 nucleotides: TGTGCCAGCACGAGAGACAGGGGGGGCAATGAAAAACTGTTTTTT. This encodes CASTRDRGGNEKLFF. This chain uses TRBV6-5 with TRBJ1-4, with TRBD1 matching over 9 bases. The CDR3 runs 15 residues. Trimming removed 7 bases from V and 5 bases from J; junction bases left unmatched: 8. Per the germline V gene, CDR1 is MNHEY and CDR2 is SVGAGI.

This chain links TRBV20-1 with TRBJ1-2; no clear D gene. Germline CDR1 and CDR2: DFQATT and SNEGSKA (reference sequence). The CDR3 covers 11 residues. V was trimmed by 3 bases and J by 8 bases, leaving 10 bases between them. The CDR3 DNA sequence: TGCAGTGCTAGTCGGGAGGGAGGCTACACCTTC. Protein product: CSASREGGYTF.

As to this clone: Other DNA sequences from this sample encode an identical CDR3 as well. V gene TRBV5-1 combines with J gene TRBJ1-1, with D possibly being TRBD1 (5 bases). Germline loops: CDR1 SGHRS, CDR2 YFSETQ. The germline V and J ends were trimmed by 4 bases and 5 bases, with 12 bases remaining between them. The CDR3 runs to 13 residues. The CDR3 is CASSLTGGTEAFF. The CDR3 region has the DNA TGCGCCAGCAGCCTCACAGGTGGGACTGAAGCTTTCTTT. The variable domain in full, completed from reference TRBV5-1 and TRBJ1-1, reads KAGVTQTPRYLIKTRGQQVTLSCSPISGHRSVSWYQQTPGQGLQFLFEYFSETQRNKGNFPGRFSGRQFSNSRSEMNVSTLELGDSALYLCASSLTGGTEAFFGQGTRLTVV.

The CDR3 bases are TGTGCCAGCTCACCCGCCCGGGACAGGGCTCAGCCCCAGCATTTT. The encoded protein is CASSPARDRAQPQHF. The chain uses TRBV18 and TRBJ1-5; 9 nucleotides match TRBD1. This CDR3 spans 15 amino acids. V shed 3 bases and J 6 bases; nucleotides not matched to a gene: 6. Germline loops: CDR1 KGHSH, CDR2 LQKENI.

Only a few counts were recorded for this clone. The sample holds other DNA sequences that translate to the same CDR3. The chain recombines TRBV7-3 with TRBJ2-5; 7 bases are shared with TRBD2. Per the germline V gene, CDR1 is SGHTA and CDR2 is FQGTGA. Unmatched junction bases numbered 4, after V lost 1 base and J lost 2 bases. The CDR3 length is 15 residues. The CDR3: CASSLNGGGQETQYF. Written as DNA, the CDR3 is TGTGCCAGCAGCTTAAACGGGGGAGGGCAAGAGACCCAGTACTTC.

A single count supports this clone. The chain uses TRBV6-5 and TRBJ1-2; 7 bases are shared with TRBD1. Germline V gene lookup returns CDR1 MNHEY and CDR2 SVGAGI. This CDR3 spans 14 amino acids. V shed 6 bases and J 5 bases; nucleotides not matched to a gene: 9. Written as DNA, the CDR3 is TGTGCCAGCAGATCCCCCAGGGGGTCGTATGGCTACACCTTC. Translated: CASRSPRGSYGYTF.